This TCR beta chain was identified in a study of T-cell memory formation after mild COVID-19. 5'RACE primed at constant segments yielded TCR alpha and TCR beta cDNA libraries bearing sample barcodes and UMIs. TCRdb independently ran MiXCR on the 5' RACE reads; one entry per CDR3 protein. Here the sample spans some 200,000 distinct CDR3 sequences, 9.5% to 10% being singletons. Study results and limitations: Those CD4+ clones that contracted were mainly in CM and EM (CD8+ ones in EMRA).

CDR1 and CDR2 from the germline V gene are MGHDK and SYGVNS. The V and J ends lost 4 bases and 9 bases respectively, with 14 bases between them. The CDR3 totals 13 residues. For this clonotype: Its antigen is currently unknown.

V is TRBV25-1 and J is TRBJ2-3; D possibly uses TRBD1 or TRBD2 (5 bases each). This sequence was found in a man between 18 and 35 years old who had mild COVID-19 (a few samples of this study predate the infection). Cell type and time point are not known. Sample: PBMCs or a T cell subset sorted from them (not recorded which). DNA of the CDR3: TGTGCCAGCAGTGGCAGGGACCACATCACGCAGTATTTT. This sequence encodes CASSGRDHITQYF.